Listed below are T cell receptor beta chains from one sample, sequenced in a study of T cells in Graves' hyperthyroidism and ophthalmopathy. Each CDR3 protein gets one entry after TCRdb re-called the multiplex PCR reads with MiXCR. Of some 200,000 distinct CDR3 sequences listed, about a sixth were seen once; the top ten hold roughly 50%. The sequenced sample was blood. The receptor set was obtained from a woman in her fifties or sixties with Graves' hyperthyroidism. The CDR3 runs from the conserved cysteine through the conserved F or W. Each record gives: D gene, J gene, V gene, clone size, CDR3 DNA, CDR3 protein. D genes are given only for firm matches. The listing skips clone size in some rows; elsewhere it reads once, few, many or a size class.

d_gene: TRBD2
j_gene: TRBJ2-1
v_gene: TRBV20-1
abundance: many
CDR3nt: TGCAGTGCGGAGATGGGAGGGGTGTCCTACAATGAGCAGTTCTTC
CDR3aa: CSAEMGGVSYNEQFF

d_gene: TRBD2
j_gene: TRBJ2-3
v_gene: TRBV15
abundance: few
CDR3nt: TGTGCCACCAAAAAGAGCGGGATCGAAGTAGATACGCAGTATTTT
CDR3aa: CATKKSGIEVDTQYF

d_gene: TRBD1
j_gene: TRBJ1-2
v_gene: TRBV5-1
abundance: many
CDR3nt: TGCGCCAGCAGGCCTACCCGCTGGGACAGTCAGAATGGCTACACCTTC
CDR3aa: CASRPTRWDSQNGYTF

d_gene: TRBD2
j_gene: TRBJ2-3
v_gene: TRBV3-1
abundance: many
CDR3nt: TGTGCCAGCAGCCCCCGGGGGAGCGGGAGATTTCGATCCACAGATACGCAGTATTTT
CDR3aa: CASSPRGSGRFRSTDTQYF

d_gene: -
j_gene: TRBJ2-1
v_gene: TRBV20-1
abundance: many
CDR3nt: TGCAGTGCTAGGCCTCCGGTCACCTACAATGAGCAGTTCTTC
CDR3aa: CSARPPVTYNEQFF

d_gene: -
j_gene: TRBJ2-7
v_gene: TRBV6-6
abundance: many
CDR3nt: TGTGCCAGCAGTTACGCCAGAGCCTACGAGCAGTACTTC
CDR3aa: CASSYARAYEQYF

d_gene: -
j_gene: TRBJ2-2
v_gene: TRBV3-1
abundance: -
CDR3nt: TGTGCCAGCAGCCAAGATCGGCTGACCGGGGAGCTGTTTTTT
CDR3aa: CASSQDRLTGELFF

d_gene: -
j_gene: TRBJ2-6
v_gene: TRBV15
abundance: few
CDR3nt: TGTGCCACCAGCAGAGGGGAAACAGGGTTTGGGGCCAACGTCCTGACTTTC
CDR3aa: CATSRGETGFGANVLTF

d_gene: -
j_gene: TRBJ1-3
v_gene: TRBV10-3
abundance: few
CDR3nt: TGTGCCATCAGTACGGGGGTGAGCTCTGGAAACACCATATATTTT
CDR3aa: CAISTGVSSGNTIYF

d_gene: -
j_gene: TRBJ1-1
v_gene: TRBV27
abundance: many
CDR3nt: TGTGCCAGCAGCCCCGACGGGAGCGGCACTGAAGCTTTCTTT
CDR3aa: CASSPDGSGTEAFF

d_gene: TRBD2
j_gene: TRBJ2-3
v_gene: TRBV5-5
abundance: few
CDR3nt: TGTGCCAGCAGCCCAACACTAGCGGGGGAGTGGACGCAGTATTTT
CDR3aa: CASSPTLAGEWTQYF

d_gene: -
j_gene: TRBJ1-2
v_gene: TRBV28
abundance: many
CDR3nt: TGTGCCAGCAGCCGTCGGGACATTAACTATGGCTACACCTTC
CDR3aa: CASSRRDINYGYTF

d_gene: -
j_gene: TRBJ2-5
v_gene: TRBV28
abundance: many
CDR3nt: TGTGCCAGCAGAGCGGTGGGCGGGCACCAAGAGACCCAGTACTTC
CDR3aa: CASRAVGGHQETQYF

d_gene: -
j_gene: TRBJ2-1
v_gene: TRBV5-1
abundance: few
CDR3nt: TGCGCCAGCAGCCCGGTAGGGGCGCCCGCCTCCTACAATGAGCAGTTCTTC
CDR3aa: CASSPVGAPASYNEQFF

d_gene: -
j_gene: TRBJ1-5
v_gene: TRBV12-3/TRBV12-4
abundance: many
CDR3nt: TGTGCCAGCAGTCCCCCCGGGACGGGCAGCAATCAGCCCCAGCATTTT
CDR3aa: CASSPPGTGSNQPQHF

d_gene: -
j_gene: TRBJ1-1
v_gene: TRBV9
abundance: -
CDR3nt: TGTGCCAGCAGCTTTCTCGGGGGGGACACTGAAGCTTTCTTT
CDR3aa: CASSFLGGDTEAFF

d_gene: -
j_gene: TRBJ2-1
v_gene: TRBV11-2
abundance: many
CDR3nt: TGTGCCAGCAGCTTTCCCAATGAGCAGTTCTTC
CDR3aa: CASSFPNEQFF

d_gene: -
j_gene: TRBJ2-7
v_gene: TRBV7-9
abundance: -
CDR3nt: TGTGCCAGCAGCTTAGAGCCTTCTAGTTTATACGAGCAGTACTTC
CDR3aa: CASSLEPSSLYEQYF

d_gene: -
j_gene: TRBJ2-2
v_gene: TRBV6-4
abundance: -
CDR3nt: TGTGCCAGCAGTGACACAGGAAAAACCGGGGATCTGTTTTTT
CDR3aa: CASSDTGKTGDLFF

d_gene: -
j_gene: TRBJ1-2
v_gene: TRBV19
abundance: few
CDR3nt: TGTGCCAGTAGTATATCCGTCGGGAAAAGGAGCTACACCTTC
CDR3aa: CASSISVGKRSYTF

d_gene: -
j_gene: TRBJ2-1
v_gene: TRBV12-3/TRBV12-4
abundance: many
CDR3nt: TGTGCCAGCAGCCTCCGGGGTGAGCAGTTCTTC
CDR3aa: CASSLRGEQFF

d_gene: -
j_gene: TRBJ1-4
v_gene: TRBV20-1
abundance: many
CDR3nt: TGCAGCGCCCCCGGGCACACTGCAACTAATGAAAAACTGTTTTTT
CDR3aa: CSAPGHTATNEKLFF

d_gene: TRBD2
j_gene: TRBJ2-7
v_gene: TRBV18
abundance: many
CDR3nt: TGTGCCAGCTCACCAGTAGCGGGAGGGTACGAGCAGTACTTC
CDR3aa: CASSPVAGGYEQYF

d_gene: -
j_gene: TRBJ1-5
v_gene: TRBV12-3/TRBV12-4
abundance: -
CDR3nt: TGTGCCAGCAGTTTAGGGGGGTTTCAGCCCCAGCATTTT
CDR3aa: CASSLGGFQPQHF

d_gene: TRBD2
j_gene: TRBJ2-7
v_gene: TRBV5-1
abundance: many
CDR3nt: TGCGCCAGCAGTGTCGTAGCGGGAGGGTTATACGAGCAGTACTTC
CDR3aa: CASSVVAGGLYEQYF

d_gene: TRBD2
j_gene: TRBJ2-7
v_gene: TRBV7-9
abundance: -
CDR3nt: TGTGCCAGCTCCTTCTCTGGGTTCAGCGGGAGTAACGAGCAGTACTTC
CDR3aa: CASSFSGFSGSNEQYF

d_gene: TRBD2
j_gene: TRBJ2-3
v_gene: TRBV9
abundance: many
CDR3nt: TGTGCCAGCAGCGTAGACCAGCGGGAGGTAGATACGCAGTATTTT
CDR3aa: CASSVDQREVDTQYF

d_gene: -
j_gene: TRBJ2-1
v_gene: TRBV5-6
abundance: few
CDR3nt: TGTGCCAGCAGCCCACAAAACCAACACCGCGGGGCGGCGAACTACAATGAGCAGTTCTTC
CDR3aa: CASSPQNQHRGAANYNEQFF

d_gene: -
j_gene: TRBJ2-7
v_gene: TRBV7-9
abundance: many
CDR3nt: TGTGCCAGCAGCTTAGTCGGAACCTACGAGCAGTACTTC
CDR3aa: CASSLVGTYEQYF

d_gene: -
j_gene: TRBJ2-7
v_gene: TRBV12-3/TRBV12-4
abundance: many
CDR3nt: TGTGCCAGCAACAAAGGGGGGGCCTACGAGCAGTACTTC
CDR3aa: CASNKGGAYEQYF

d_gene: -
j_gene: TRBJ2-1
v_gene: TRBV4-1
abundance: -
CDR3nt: TGCGCCAGCAGCCGCAGGGAGAACACACAAGATGAGCAGTTCTTC
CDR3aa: CASSRRENTQDEQFF

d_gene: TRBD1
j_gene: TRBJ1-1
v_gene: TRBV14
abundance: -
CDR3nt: TGTGCCAGCAGCCAACCGCAGGGGGATGGCACTGAAGCTTTCTTT
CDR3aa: CASSQPQGDGTEAFF

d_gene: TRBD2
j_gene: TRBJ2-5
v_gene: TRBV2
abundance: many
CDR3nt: TGTGCCAGCAGCGCCGGGGGAAGACTAGCCCAAGAGACCCAGTACTTC
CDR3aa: CASSAGGRLAQETQYF

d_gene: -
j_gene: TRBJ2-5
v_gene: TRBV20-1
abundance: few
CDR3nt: TGCAGTGCTAGAGATTTGGCCGGGACTCCCCGGGGTGAGACCCAGTACTTC
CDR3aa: CSARDLAGTPRGETQYF

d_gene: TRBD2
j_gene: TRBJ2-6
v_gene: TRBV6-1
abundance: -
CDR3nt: TGTGCCAGCAGAAACCCGCGGGGGGCCGGGGCCAACGTCCTGACTTTC
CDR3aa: CASRNPRGAGANVLTF

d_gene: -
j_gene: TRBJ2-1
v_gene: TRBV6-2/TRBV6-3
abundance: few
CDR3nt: TGTGCCAGCAGTTACGGCGGAGTCGGGAACAATGAGCAGTTCTTC
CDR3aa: CASSYGGVGNNEQFF